Given below is one TCR beta chain in context. Its antigen is undetermined. Second doses that came at about 4 or about 12 weeks were put together. The sample is drawn from a study of T cell responses to AZD1222 COVID-19 vaccine. Study-level findings and limits: Possibly, clonal diversity was underestimated; donors were largely white British and included more females.

Sequenced by immunoSEQ multiplex PCR; TCRdb stores in-frame clones only, minus some. Of fewer than 150,000 clones listed, about nine tenths are singletons. Trimming at V came to 2 bases and at J to 7 bases, leaving 5 bases not matched to a gene. Germline values: CDR1 MNHEY, CDR2 SVGAGI. The CDR3 covers 15 residues. The sequences come from peripheral blood, collected 28 days after the second AZD1222 dose. This TCR derives from an adult who received the AZD1222 COVID-19 vaccine. The rearrangement joins TRBV6-5 to TRBJ1-6; 7 bases fit TRBD1. CDR3 protein: CASSYETGKNSPLHF. The CDR3 bases are TGTGCCAGCAGTTACGAGACAGGGAAGAATTCACCCCTCCACTTT.